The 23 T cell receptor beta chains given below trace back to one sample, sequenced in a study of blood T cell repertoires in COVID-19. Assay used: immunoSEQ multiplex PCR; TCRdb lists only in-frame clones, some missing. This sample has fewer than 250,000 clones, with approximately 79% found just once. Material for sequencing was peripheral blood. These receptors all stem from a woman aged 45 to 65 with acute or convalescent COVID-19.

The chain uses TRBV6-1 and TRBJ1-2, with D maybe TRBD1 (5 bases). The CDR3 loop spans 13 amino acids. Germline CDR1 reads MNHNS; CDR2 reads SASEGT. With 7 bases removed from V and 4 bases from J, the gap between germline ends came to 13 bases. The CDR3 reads CASTLGLPYGYTF. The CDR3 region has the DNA TGTGCCAGCACCCTGGGACTTCCCTATGGCTACACCTTC.

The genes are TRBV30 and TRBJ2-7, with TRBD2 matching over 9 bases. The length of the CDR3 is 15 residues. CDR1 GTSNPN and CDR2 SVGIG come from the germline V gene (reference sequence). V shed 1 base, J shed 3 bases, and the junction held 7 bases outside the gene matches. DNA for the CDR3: TGTGCCTGGAGTGGTTTTCAGCGGGGGGACTACGAGCAGTACTTC. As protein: CAWSGFQRGDYEQYF.

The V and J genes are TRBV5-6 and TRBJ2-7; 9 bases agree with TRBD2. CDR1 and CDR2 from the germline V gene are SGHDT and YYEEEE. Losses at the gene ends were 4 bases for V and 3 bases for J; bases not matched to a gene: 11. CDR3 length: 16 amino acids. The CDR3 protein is CASSAGGKGLRYEQYF. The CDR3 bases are TGTGCCAGCAGCGCGGGGGGGAAGGGCTTGCGCTACGAGCAGTACTTC. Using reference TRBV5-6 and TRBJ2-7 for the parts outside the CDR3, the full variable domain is DAGVTQSPTHLIKTRGQQVTLRCSPKSGHDTVSWYQQALGQGPQFIFQYYEEEERQRGNFPDRFSGHQFPNYSSELNVNALLLGDSALYLCASSAGGKGLRYEQYFGPGTRLTVT.

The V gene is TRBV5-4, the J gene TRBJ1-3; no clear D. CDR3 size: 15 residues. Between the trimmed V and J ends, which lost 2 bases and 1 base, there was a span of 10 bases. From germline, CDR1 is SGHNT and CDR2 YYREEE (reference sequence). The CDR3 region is CASSFGGGSGNTIYF. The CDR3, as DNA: TGTGCCAGCAGCTTTGGAGGCGGATCTGGAAACACCATATATTTT.

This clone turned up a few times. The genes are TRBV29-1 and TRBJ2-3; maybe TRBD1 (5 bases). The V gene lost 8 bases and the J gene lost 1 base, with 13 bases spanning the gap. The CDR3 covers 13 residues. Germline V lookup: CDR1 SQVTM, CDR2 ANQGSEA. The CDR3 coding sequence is TGCAGCTTTCAGGGTGGTGGCACAGATACGCAGTATTTT. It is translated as CSFQGGGTDTQYF.

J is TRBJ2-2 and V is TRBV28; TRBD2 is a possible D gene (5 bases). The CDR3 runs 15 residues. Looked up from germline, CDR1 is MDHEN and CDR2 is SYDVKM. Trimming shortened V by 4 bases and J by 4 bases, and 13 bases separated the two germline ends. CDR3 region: CASSSSGEGTGELFF. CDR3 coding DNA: TGTGCCAGCAGTTCCTCCGGGGAAGGCACCGGGGAGCTGTTTTTT.

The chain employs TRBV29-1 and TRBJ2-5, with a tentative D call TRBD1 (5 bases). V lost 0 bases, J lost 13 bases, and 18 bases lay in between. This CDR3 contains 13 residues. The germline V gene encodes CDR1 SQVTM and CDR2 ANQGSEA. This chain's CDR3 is CSVEDPGAKTVYF. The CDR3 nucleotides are TGCAGCGTTGAAGACCCTGGAGCAAAGACAGTGTACTTC. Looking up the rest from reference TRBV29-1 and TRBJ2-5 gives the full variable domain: SAVISQKPSRDICQRGTSLTIQCQVDSQVTMMFWYRQQPGQSLTLIATANQGSEATYESGFVIDKFPISRPNLTFSTLTVSNMSPEDSSIYLCSVEDPGAKTVYFGPGTRLLVL.

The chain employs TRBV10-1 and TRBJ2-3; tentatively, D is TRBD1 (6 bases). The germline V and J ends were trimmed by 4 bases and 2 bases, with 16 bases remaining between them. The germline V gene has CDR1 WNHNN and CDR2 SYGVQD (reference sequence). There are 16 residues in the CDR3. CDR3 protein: CASSGPGQPNTDTQYF. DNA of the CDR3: TGCGCCAGCAGTGGTCCAGGACAGCCTAACACAGATACGCAGTATTTT.

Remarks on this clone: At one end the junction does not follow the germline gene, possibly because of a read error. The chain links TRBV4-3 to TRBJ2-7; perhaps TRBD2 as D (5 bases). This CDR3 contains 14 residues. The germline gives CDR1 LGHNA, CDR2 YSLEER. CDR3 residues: CASSQGRLSYEQHF. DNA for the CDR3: TGCGCCAGCAGCCAGGGGAGATTGAGCTACGAGCAGCACTTC.

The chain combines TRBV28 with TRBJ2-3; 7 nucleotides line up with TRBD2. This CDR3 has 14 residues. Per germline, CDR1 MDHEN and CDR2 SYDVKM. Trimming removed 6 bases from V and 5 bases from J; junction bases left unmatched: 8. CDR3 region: CASRQGGLEDTQYF. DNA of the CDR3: TGTGCCAGCAGGCAGGGAGGGTTAGAAGATACGCAGTATTTT.

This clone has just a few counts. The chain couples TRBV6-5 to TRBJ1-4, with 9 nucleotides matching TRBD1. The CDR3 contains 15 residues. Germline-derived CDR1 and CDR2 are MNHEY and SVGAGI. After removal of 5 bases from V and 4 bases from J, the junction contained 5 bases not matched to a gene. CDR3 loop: CASSKTGGINEKLFF. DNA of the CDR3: TGTGCCAGCAGTAAGACAGGGGGGATTAATGAAAAACTGTTTTTT.

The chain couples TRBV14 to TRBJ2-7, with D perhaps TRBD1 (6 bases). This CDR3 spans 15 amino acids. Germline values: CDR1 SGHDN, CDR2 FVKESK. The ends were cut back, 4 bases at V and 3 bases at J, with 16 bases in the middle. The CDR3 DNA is TGTGCCAGCAGCCGACGGGACACGCCGAGCTACGAGCAGTACTTC. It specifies CASSRRDTPSYEQYF.

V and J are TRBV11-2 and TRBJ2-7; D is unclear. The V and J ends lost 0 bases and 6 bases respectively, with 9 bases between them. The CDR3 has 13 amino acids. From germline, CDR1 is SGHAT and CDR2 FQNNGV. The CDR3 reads CASSLDLGREQYF. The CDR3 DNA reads TGTGCCAGCAGCTTAGATCTGGGCCGCGAGCAGTACTTC.

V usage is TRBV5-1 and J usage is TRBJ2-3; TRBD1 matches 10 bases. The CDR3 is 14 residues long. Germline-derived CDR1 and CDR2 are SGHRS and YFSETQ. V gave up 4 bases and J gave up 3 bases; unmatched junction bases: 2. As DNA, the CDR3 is TGCGCCAGCAGCGGGGACAGGGGTACAGATACGCAGTATTTT. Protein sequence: CASSGDRGTDTQYF.

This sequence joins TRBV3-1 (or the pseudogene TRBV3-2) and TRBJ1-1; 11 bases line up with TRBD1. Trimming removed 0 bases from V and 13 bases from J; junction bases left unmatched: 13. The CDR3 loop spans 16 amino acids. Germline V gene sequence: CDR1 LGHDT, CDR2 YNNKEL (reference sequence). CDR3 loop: CASSQEWRGDRGGGFF. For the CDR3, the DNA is TGTGCCAGCAGCCAAGAATGGAGAGGGGACAGGGGGGGTGGTTTCTTT.

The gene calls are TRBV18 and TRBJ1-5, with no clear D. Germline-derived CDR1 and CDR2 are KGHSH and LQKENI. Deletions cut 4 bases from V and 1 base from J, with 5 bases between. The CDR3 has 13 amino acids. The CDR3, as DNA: TGTGCCAGCTCACAATTAAGCAATCAGCCCCAGCATTTT. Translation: CASSQLSNQPQHF.

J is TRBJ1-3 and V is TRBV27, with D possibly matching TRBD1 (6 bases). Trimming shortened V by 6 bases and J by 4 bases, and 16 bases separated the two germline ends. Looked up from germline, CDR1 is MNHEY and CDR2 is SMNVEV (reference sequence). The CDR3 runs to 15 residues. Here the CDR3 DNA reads TGTGCCAGCAGGTCAAACAGGGTTTCCGGAAACACCATATATTTT. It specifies CASRSNRVSGNTIYF.

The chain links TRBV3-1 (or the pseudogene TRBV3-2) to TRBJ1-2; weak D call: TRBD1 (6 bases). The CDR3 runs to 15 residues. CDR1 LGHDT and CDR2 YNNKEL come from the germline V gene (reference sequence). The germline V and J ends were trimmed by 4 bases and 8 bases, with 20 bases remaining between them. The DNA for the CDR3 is TGTGCCAGCAGCCCCAACCGGGACACAACTATGGGCTACACCTTC. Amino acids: CASSPNRDTTMGYTF.

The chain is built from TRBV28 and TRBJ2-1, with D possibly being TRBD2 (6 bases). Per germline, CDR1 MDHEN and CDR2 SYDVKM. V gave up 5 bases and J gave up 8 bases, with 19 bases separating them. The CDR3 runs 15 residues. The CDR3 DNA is TGTGCCAGCAGTGACGGCGGGACGGAGAGAGATGAGCAGTTCTTC. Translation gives CASSDGGTERDEQFF.

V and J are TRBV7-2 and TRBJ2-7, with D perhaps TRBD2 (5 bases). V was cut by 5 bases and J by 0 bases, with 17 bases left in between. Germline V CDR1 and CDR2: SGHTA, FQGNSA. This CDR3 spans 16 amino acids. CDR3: CASSPDSAVYSYEQYF. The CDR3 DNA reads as TGTGCCAGCAGCCCAGATAGCGCGGTCTACTCCTACGAGCAGTACTTC.

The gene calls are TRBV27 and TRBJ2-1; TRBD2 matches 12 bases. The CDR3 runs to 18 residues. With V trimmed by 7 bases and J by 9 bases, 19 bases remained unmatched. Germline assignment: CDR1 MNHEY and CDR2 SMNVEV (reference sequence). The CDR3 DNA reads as TGTGCCAGCAACCCGGGACTAGCGGGCCGCCGAGGGGCGAGTGAGCAGTTCTTC. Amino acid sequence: CASNPGLAGRRGASEQFF.

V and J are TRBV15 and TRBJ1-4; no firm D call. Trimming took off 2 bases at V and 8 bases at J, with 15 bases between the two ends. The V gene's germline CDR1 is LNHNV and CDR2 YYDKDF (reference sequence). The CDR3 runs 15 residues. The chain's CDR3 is CATSRLPGGKEKLFF. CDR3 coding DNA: TGTGCCACCAGCAGATTACCGGGAGGGAAAGAAAAACTGTTTTTT.

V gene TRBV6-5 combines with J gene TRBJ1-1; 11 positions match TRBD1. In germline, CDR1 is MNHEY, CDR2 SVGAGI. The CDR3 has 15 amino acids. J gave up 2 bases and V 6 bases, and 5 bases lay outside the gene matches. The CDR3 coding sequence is TGTGCCAGCAGCTTGGACAGGGGGCTAAACACTGAAGCTTTCTTT. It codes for CASSLDRGLNTEAFF.